These 9 T cell receptor beta chains were sequenced from one sample in a study of neurological immune-mediated disorders. TCRdb independently ran MiXCR on the 5' RACE reads; one entry per CDR3 protein. The sample carries about 24,000 distinct CDR3 sequences, 6.5% to 8.5% recorded once. The sample comprised PBMCs. The receptors come from a woman between 40 and 50 years old in good health.

This clonotype was recorded at least ten times. The CDR3 bases are TGTGCCAGCAGTTTTATGACCAGTGAGAATACGCAGTATTTT. Amino acid sequence: CASSFMTSENTQYF. The rearrangement links TRBV28 to TRBJ2-3; D remains unclear. Germline CDR1 and CDR2: MDHEN and SYDVKM. Trimming cost V 3 bases and J 7 bases, with 14 bases left between them. This CDR3 spans 14 amino acids.

As concerns this clonotype: The junction differs from germline at one of its ends, possibly a read error. The rearrangement links TRBV9 to TRBJ2-3; D ambiguous. The CDR3 is 12 amino acids. Per germline, CDR1 SGDLS and CDR2 YYNGEE. The CDR3 DNA reads TGTGCCAACAGCGCTTACATAGATACGCAGTATTTT. It encodes CANSAYIDTQYF.

This clonotype was observed many times. The CDR3 here is CSASFLAGTDTQYF. DNA of the CDR3: TGCAGTGCTAGTTTCCTAGCGGGCACAGATACGCAGTATTTT. The V and J genes are TRBV20-1 and TRBJ2-3; 7 bases match TRBD2. There are 14 residues in the CDR3. Losses at the gene ends were 3 bases for V and 1 base for J; bases not matched to a gene: 4. CDR1 is DFQATT, CDR2 SNEGSKA, per germline (reference sequence).

This clonotype was picked up many times. This rearrangement joins TRBV29-1 to TRBJ2-3; either TRBD1 or TRBD2 may supply D (5 bases each). The V end was cut by 6 bases, the J end by 2 bases, with 15 bases between. The CDR3 runs 14 residues. Germline assignment: CDR1 SQVTM and CDR2 ANQGSEA. CDR3 DNA sequence: TGCAGCGTGCGACCGGGGCCCCCCACAGATACGCAGTATTTT. It specifies CSVRPGPPTDTQYF.

The chain uses TRBV28 and TRBJ1-5, with D maybe TRBD1 (5 bases). Germline V CDR1 and CDR2: MDHEN, SYDVKM. This CDR3 is 15 amino acids long. V lost 6 bases and J 5 bases, leaving 17 bases between the germline ends. This chain's CDR3 is CASRSRGRQYQPQHF. CDR3 coding DNA: TGTGCCAGCAGATCCCGGGGGAGGCAGTATCAGCCCCAGCATTTT.

This clonotype was seen ten or more times. This chain connects TRBV20-1 to TRBJ2-7; tentatively, D is TRBD1 (5 bases). Germline V gene lookup returns CDR1 DFQATT and CDR2 SNEGSKA (reference sequence). The CDR3 has 13 amino acids. Trimming left V 2 bases short and J 3 bases short, with 11 bases between. The CDR3 DNA sequence: TGCAGTGCTAGACACGACACAGGCTACGAGCAGTACTTC. It encodes CSARHDTGYEQYF.

The table lists this clonotype with many counts. The rearrangement joins TRBV6-6 to TRBJ2-3; 7 bases line up with TRBD1. Germline trimming cut 2 bases from V and 2 bases from J; bases unmatched to any gene: 4. The CDR3 spans 15 residues. Per germline, CDR1 MNHNY and CDR2 SVGAGI (reference sequence). CDR3 amino acids: CASSYPGTDTDTQYF. The CDR3 nucleotides are TGTGCCAGCAGTTACCCCGGGACAGACACAGATACGCAGTATTTT.

The V gene is TRBV5-1, the J gene TRBJ2-7, with 9 bases that match TRBD1. CDR1 and CDR2 (germline): SGHRS, YFSETQ. The CDR3 is 15 amino acids. V was clipped by 4 bases and J by 7 bases; unmatched bases: 12. The chain's CDR3 is CASSLPGTGTLEQYF. The DNA of the CDR3 is TGCGCCAGCAGCCTTCCCGGGACAGGGACGCTGGAGCAGTACTTC.

V is TRBV6-1 and J is TRBJ2-6, with D possibly TRBD1 on 5 matching bases. Trimming shortened V by 10 bases and J by 3 bases, and 16 bases separated the two germline ends. The CDR3 covers 15 residues. In germline, CDR1 is MNHNS, CDR2 SASEGT. CDR3: CATRDSRLGANVLTF. CDR3 nucleotides: TGTGCCACGCGCGACAGTCGCCTTGGGGCCAACGTCCTGACTTTC.